What follows describes a single T cell receptor beta chain. Its antigen is as yet unknown. The data were taken from a study of radiation and T cells in renal cell carcinoma. Regarding the study as a whole: Top tumor clonotypes rose in blood 2 weeks post-radiation, then contracted.

Some clones are missing from TCRdb's copy, which holds only in-frame ones; the method was immunoSEQ multiplex PCR. Here the sample spans around 74,000 clones, roughly 83% being singletons. Time point indicated: blood 4 weeks post-SBRT, at nephrectomy. Treatment in this sample: 15 Gy SBRT to primary tumor, nephrectomy 4 weeks later. Nephrectomy followed 15 Gy stereotactic body radiation by 4 weeks. Radiation-treated patients gave blood at baseline, week 2 and week 4. The tumor was a clear cell renal cell carcinoma. After removal of 8 bases from V and 3 bases from J, the junction contained 11 bases not matched to a gene. Germline assignment: CDR1 MNHNS and CDR2 SASEGT. The CDR3 is 15 residues long.

The chain uses TRBV6-1 and TRBJ2-5, with 8 bases aligning to TRBD2. The source material was blood, sampled from a patient whose treatment included radiotherapy and nephrectomy. The sequence came from a woman aged 55-70 years with renal cell carcinoma. The CDR3 sequence: CASHFGGVPEETQYF. The CDR3 bases are TGTGCCAGCCATTTCGGGGGGGTCCCCGAAGAGACCCAGTACTTC.